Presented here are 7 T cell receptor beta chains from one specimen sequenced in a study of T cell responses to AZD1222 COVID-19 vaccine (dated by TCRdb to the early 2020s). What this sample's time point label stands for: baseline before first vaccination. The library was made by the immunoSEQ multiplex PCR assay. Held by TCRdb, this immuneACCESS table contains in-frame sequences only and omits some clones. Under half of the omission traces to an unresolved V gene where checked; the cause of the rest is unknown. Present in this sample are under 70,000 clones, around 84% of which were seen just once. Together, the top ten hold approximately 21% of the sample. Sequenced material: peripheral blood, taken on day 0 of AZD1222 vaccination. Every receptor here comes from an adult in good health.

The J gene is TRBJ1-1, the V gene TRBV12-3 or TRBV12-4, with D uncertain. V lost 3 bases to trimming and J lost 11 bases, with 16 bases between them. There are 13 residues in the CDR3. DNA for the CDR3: TGTGCCAGCAGTTTGGAACAGCTAAATAGGGCTTTCTTT. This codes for CASSLEQLNRAFF.

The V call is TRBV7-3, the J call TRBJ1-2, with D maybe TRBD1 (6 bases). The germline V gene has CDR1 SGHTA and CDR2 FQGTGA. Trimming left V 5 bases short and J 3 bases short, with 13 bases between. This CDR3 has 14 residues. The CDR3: CASSAAGADYGYTF. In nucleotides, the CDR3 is TGTGCCAGCAGCGCCGCAGGGGCGGACTATGGCTACACCTTC.

The CDR3 DNA follows: TGTGCCAGCAGTCCCCGGACTAGCGCGGCCTACGAGCAGTACTTC. Protein product: CASSPRTSAAYEQYF. The rearrangement uses TRBV6-5 and TRBJ2-7; 9 bases line up with TRBD2. J was trimmed by 2 bases and V by 5 bases; bases with no gene match: 7. Germline assignment: CDR1 MNHEY and CDR2 SVGAGI. There are 15 residues in the CDR3.

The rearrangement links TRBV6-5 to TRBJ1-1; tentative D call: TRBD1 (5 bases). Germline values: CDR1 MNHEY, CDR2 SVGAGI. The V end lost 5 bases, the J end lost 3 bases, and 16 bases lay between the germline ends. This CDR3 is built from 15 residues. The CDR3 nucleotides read TGTGCCAGCAGTCCTTACGGGGGGGGACACACTGAAGCTTTCTTT. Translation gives CASSPYGGGHTEAFF.

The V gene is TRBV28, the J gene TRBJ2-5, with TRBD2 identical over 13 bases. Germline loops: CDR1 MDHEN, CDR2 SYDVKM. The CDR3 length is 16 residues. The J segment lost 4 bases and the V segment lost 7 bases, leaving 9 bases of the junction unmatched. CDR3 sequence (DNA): TGTGCCAGCACCGTCTTCGGGACTAGCGGGGTAGAGACCCAGTACTTC. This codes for CASTVFGTSGVETQYF. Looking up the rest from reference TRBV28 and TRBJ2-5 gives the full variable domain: DVKVTQSSRYLVKRTGEKVFLECVQDMDHENMFWYRQDPGLGLRLIYFSYDVKMKEKGDIPEGYSVSREKKERFSLILESASTNQTSMYLCASTVFGTSGVETQYFGPGTRLLVL.

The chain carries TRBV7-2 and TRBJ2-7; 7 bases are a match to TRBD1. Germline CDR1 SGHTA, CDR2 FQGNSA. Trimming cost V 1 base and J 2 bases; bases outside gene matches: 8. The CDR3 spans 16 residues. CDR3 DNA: TGTGCCAGCAGCTTAGGGGGTCGGACAGGAACCTACGAGCAGTACTTC. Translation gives CASSLGGRTGTYEQYF.

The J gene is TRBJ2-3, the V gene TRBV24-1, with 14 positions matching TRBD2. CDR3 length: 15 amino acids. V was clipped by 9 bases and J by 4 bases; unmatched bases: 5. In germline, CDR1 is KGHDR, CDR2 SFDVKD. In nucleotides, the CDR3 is TGTGCCACCTCGACTAGCGGGGGGGCAGCAGATACGCAGTATTTT. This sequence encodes CATSTSGGAADTQYF.